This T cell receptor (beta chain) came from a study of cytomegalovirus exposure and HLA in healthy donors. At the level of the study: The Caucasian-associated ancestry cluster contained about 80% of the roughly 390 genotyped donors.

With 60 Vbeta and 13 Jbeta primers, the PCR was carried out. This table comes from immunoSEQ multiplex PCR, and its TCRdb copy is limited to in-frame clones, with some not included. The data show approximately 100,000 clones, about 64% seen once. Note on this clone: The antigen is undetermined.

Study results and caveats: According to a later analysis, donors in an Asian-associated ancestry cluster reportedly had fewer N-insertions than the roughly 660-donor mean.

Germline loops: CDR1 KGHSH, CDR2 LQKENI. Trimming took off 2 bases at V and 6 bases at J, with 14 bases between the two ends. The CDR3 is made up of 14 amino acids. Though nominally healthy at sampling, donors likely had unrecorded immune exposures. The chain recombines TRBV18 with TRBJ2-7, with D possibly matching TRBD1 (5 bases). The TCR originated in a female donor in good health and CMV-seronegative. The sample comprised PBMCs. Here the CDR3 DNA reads TGTGCCAGCTCACCAGCCCGGCAGGGCAGCGAGCAGTACTTC. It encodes CASSPARQGSEQYF. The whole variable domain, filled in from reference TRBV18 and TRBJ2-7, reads NAGVMQNPRHLVRRRGQEARLRCSPMKGHSHVYWYRQLPEEGLKFMVYLQKENIIDESGMPKERFSAEFPKEGPSILRIQQVVRGDSAAYFCASSPARQGSEQYFGPGTRLTVT.